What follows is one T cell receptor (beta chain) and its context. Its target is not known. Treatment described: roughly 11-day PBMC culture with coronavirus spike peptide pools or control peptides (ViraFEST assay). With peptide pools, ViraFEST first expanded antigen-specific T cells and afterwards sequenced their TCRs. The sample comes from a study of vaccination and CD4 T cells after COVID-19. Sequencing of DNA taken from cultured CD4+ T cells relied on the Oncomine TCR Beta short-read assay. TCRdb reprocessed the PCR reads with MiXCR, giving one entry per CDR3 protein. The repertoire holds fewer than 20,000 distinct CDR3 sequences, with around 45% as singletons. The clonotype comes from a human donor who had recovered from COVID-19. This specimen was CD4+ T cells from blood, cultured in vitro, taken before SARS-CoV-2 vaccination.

CDR3 in amino acids: CSAQGLSQHF. CDR3 DNA sequence: TGCAGTGCTCAGGGGCTCTCCCAGCATTTT. This sequence joins TRBV20-1 and TRBJ1-5; a weak D match, TRBD1 (6 bases). Trimming cost V 5 bases and J 11 bases, with 10 bases left between them. The CDR3 length is 10 residues. Germline loops: CDR1 DFQATT, CDR2 SNEGSKA (reference sequence).